These T cell receptor beta chains were read from a single sample in a study of blood T cell repertoires in COVID-19. Using immunoSEQ multiplex PCR, the repertoire was profiled, and TCRdb retains in-frame clones only, with some absent. Of 150,000 to 200,000 clones listed, 88% are singletons. The specimen was peripheral blood. Source of these receptors: a man aged 55 to 70 with acute or convalescent COVID-19. Both conserved end residues are part of each CDR3. D genes are given only for firm matches. Clone sizes are given selectively: once, few, many, or a class where the clone is expanded.

>once|NA|TRBJ1-5|TRBV19
CASSIRGSGQPQHF
TGTGCCAGTAGTATCAGGGGTTCGGGTCAGCCCCAGCATTTT
>NA|NA|TRBJ1-4|TRBV3-1/TRBV3-2
CASSQDLTAGKLFF
TGTGCCAGCAGCCAAGATTTGACAGCTGGAAAACTGTTTTTT
>NA|NA|TRBJ2-1|TRBV6-6
CASNGGVLYNEQFF
TGTGCCAGCAACGGCGGGGTTCTTTACAATGAGCAGTTCTTC
>NA|TRBD1|TRBJ1-1|TRBV29-1
CSVEGTGTNTEAFF
TGCAGCGTTGAAGGGACAGGGACGAACACTGAAGCTTTCTTT
>few|NA|TRBJ2-7|TRBV5-1
CASSLAGGNEQYF
TGCGCCAGCAGCTTGGCCGGGGGAAACGAGCAGTACTTC
>once|NA|TRBJ1-2|TRBV29-1
CSVAPNYGYTF
TGCAGCGTGGCCCCTAACTATGGCTACACCTTC
>NA|TRBD1|TRBJ1-5|TRBV24-1
CATSRTGGGNQPQHF
TGTGCCACCAGCCGGACAGGGGGCGGCAATCAGCCCCAGCATTTT
>NA|TRBD2|TRBJ2-7|TRBV6-5
CASTKLAGAPEQYF
TGTGCCAGCACAAAACTAGCGGGAGCCCCCGAGCAGTACTTC
>NA|TRBD1|TRBJ1-1|TRBV15
CATSSNEGASEAFF
TGTGCCACCAGCTCCAATGAGGGGGCGTCTGAAGCTTTCTTT
>NA|TRBD2|TRBJ2-5|TRBV7-9
CASSLPGGETQYF
TGTGCCAGCAGCCTCCCGGGGGGGGAGACCCAGTACTTC
>NA|NA|TRBJ1-1|TRBV6-5
CASRETASSTEAFF
TGTGCCAGCAGGGAGACAGCCTCGTCCACTGAAGCTTTCTTT
>NA|TRBD1|TRBJ1-2|TRBV5-1
CASSLERGRGRGYTF
TGCGCCAGCAGCTTGGAACGAGGCAGGGGGCGAGGCTACACCTTC
>NA|NA|TRBJ1-1|TRBV7-9
CASSLARENEAFF
TGTGCCAGCAGCTTAGCAAGAGAGAATGAAGCTTTCTTT
>NA|TRBD1|TRBJ2-5|TRBV3-1/TRBV3-2
CASSPTGQDPPGTQYF
TGTGCCAGCAGCCCCACCGGACAGGACCCCCCGGGGACCCAGTACTTC
>NA|TRBD2|TRBJ2-1|TRBV29-1
CSVEILAGGPNEQFF
TGCAGCGTTGAAATTCTAGCGGGAGGGCCCAATGAGCAGTTCTTC
>NA|NA|TRBJ1-1|TRBV2
CASSVHRMNTEAFF
TGTGCCAGCAGTGTTCACAGGATGAACACTGAAGCTTTCTTT
>NA|NA|TRBJ2-5|TRBV12-3/TRBV12-4
CASSLTQGKTQYF
TGTGCCAGCAGTTTAACGCAGGGAAAGACCCAGTACTTC
>NA|NA|TRBJ2-1|TRBV12-3/TRBV12-4
CASSRDFYNEQFF
TGTGCCAGCAGCCGGGACTTCTACAATGAGCAGTTCTTC
>NA|TRBD1|TRBJ1-2|TRBV5-1
CASSIGQVANYGYTF
TGCGCCAGCAGCATCGGACAGGTAGCTAACTATGGCTACACCTTC
>NA|NA|TRBJ1-1|TRBV5-1
CASSRGGLDPTEEAFF
TGCGCCAGCAGCCGGGGGGGACTGGACCCGACCGAAGAAGCTTTCTTT
>NA|TRBD2|TRBJ2-2|TRBV9
CASSLSSGSRELFF
TGTGCCAGCAGCCTCAGCAGCGGGAGCCGGGAGCTGTTTTTT
>NA|TRBD1|TRBJ2-2|TRBV24-1
CATRTGRAGELFF
TGTGCAACTAGGACAGGGCGGGCCGGGGAGCTGTTTTTT
>NA|NA|TRBJ1-2|TRBV15
CATSRLSYGYTF
TGTGCCACCAGCCGTCTCAGTTATGGCTACACCTTC
>NA|TRBD2|TRBJ2-5|TRBV9
CASSGGGGGETQYF
TGTGCCAGCAGCGGCGGCGGGGGTGGCGAGACCCAGTACTTC
>NA|NA|TRBJ2-3|TRBV6-6
CASSLGRGDTQYF
TGTGCCAGCAGTTTGGGCCGGGGGGATACGCAGTATTTT
>NA|TRBD1|TRBJ1-1|TRBV9
CASSVGTGGTEAFF
TGTGCCAGCAGCGTCGGGACAGGGGGAACTGAAGCTTTCTTT
>NA|NA|TRBJ2-1|TRBV15
CATSRGGTGSSYNEQFF
TGTGCCACCAGCAGGGGGGGAACCGGGAGCTCCTACAATGAGCAGTTCTTC
>NA|NA|TRBJ1-4|TRBV10-3
CAIRAQVNEKLFF
TGTGCCATCAGAGCTCAGGTTAATGAAAAACTGTTTTTT
>NA|NA|TRBJ2-6|TRBV2
CASSEGGLNSGANVLTF
TGTGCCAGCAGTGAAGGAGGCTTAAACTCTGGGGCCAACGTCCTGACTTTC
>NA|TRBD2|TRBJ2-7|TRBV11-1
CASSPRLAGYEQYF
TGTGCCAGCAGCCCCAGACTAGCAGGATACGAGCAGTACTTC
>NA|NA|TRBJ1-4|TRBV3-1/TRBV3-2
CASSQGGLTEKLFF
TGTGCCAGCAGCCAAGGAGGGCTCACAGAAAAACTGTTTTTT
>few|NA|TRBJ1-6|TRBV15
CATTPETFAGNSPLHF
TGTGCCACCACCCCTGAGACTTTCGCGGGCAATTCACCCCTCCACTTT
>NA|NA|TRBJ1-6|TRBV12-3/TRBV12-4
CASSPQTGSPLHF
TGTGCCAGCAGCCCGCAAACGGGTTCACCCCTCCACTTT
>NA|NA|TRBJ1-6|TRBV3-1/TRBV3-2
CASSQDGGLYNSPLHF
TGTGCCAGCAGCCAAGATGGCGGTCTCTATAATTCACCCCTCCACTTT
>NA|NA|TRBJ1-2|TRBV4-2
CASSQDDGDGYTF
TGTGCCAGCAGCCAAGATGACGGGGATGGCTACACCTTC
>few|NA|TRBJ1-1|TRBV20-1
CSASIPTGYAEAFF
TGCAGTGCTAGTATTCCCACGGGTTACGCTGAAGCTTTCTTT
>NA|NA|TRBJ2-5|TRBV5-1
CASSPERGETQYF
TGCGCCAGCAGCCCTGAAAGGGGGGAGACCCAGTACTTC
>NA|TRBD1|TRBJ2-5|TRBV12-3/TRBV12-4
CASSPGGPRAQYF
TGTGCCAGCAGTCCAGGGGGCCCGAGGGCCCAGTACTTC
>NA|NA|TRBJ2-5|TRBV4-1
CASSPRTAQETQYF
TGCGCCAGCAGCCCAAGGACAGCTCAAGAGACCCAGTACTTC
>NA|NA|TRBJ1-6|TRBV25-1
CASSDTGGSKALHF
TGTGCCAGCAGTGACACCGGGGGGAGTAAAGCCCTCCACTTT
>few|NA|TRBJ1-5|TRBV19
CASSSRQRLVYSNQPQHF
TGTGCCAGTAGTAGTCGGCAGCGCTTGGTTTATAGCAATCAGCCCCAGCATTTT
>NA|NA|TRBJ1-6|TRBV27
CASSLASGWNSPLHF
TGTGCCAGCAGTTTAGCTTCAGGGTGGAATTCACCCCTCCACTTT
>NA|NA|TRBJ2-2|TRBV11-2
CASSPRTGTNTGELFF
TGTGCCAGCAGCCCGCGGACCGGGACGAACACCGGGGAGCTGTTTTTT
>NA|NA|TRBJ2-7|TRBV7-3
CASSLRAGPPYEQYF
TGTGCCAGCAGCTTAAGGGCAGGGCCCCCCTACGAGCAGTACTTC
>once|NA|TRBJ1-1|TRBV14
CASSQGWGRTEAFF
TGTGCCAGCAGCCAAGGGTGGGGGAGGACTGAAGCTTTCTTT
>once|TRBD1|TRBJ1-1|TRBV27
CASSINRGGTEAFF
TGTGCCAGCAGCATTAACAGGGGCGGCACTGAAGCTTTCTTT
>NA|NA|TRBJ2-5|TRBV7-6
CASSRRLIPSQETQYF
TGTGCCAGCAGCCGACGACTGATCCCGTCTCAAGAGACCCAGTACTTC
>NA|TRBD1|TRBJ1-2|TRBV27
CATGRGPNYGYTF
TGTGCCACCGGCAGGGGGCCTAACTATGGCTACACCTTC
>NA|NA|TRBJ2-2|TRBV24-1
CATSTWGAVNTGELFF
TGTGCCACCAGTACCTGGGGAGCTGTCAACACCGGGGAGCTGTTTTTT
>NA|TRBD1|TRBJ1-6|TRBV18
CASSDTSDRGYSPLHF
TGTGCCAGCTCAGATACCTCCGACAGGGGATATTCACCCCTCCACTTT
>few|NA|TRBJ2-7|TRBV11-1
CASSLAQTYEQYF
TGTGCCAGCAGCTTAGCACAGACCTACGAGCAGTACTTC
>NA|TRBD1|TRBJ1-1|TRBV7-9
CASSLSGTAILNTEAFF
TGTGCCAGCAGCTTATCCGGGACAGCAATTTTGAACACTGAAGCTTTCTTT
>NA|TRBD1|TRBJ1-6|TRBV3-1/TRBV3-2
CASSLSTPQGANSPLHF
TGTGCCAGCAGCCTATCAACTCCTCAGGGGGCAAATTCACCCCTCCACTTT
>NA|TRBD2|TRBJ2-5|TRBV11-3
CASSLSSGYSQETQYF
TGTGCCAGCAGCTTATCTAGCGGGTACAGCCAAGAGACCCAGTACTTC
>NA|NA|TRBJ1-6|TRBV5-4
CASSLRGYNSPLHF
TGTGCCAGCAGCTTGAGGGGTTACAATTCACCCCTCCACTTT